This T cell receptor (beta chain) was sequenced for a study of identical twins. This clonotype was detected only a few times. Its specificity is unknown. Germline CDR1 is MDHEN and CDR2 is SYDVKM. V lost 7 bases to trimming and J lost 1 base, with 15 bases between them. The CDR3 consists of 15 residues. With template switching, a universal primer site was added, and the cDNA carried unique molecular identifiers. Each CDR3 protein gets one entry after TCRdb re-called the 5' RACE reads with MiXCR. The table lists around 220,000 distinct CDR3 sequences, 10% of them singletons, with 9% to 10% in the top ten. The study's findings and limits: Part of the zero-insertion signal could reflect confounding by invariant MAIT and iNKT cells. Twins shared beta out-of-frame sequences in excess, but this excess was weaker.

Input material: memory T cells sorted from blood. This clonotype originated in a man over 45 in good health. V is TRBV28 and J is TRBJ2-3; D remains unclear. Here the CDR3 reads CASIPPGVRTDTQYF. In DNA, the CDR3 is TGTGCCAGCATTCCTCCAGGTGTTCGCACAGATACGCAGTATTTT.